Reported below is one TCR beta chain. Sequenced by immunoSEQ multiplex PCR; TCRdb stores in-frame clones only, minus some. Among approximately 39,000 clones, 70% to 90% were seen once, and the ten largest hold 13% to 15%. The data were taken from a study of PD-L1 blockade in urothelial cancer. The CDR3 runs 15 residues. Germline lookup yields CDR1 KGHSH and CDR2 LQKENI. Between the trimmed V and J ends, which lost 6 bases and 3 bases, there was a span of 17 bases. As for time point: pretreatment peripheral blood. The chain has TRBV18 and TRBJ1-1; D unclear. This TCR came from an elderly man with urothelial cancer. The specimen comprised PBMCs, sampled around atezolizumab (anti-PD-L1) treatment. The CDR3 DNA follows: TGTGCCAGCTCCCAACCCGGGGTCTCCTACACTGAAGCTTTCTTT. It encodes CASSQPGVSYTEAFF.